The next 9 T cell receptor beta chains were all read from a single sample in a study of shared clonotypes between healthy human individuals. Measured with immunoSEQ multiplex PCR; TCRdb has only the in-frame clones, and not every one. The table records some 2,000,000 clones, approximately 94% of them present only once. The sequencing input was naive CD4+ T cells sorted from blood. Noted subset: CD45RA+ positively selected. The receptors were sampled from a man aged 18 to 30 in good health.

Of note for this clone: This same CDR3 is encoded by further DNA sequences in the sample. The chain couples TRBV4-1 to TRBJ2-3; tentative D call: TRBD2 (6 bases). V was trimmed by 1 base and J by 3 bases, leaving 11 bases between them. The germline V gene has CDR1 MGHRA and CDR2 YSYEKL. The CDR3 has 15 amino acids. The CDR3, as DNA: TGCGCCAGCAGCCAAGCAACTCTAGCGACAGATACGCAGTATTTT. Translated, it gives CASSQATLATDTQYF.

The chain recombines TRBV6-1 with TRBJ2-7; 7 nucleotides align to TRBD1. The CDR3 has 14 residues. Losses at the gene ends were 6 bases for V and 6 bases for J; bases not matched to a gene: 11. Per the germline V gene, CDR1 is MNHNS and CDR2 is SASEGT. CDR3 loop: CASRATGLVTEQYF. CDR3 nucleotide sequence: TGTGCCAGCAGAGCGACAGGGTTAGTAACCGAGCAGTACTTC.

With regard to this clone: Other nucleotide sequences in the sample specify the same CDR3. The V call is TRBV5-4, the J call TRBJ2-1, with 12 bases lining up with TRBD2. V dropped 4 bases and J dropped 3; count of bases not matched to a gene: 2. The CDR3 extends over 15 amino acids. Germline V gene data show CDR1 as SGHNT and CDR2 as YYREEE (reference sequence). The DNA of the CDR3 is TGTGCCAGCAGCCTGACTAGCGGGAGCTACAATGAGCAGTTCTTC. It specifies CASSLTSGSYNEQFF.

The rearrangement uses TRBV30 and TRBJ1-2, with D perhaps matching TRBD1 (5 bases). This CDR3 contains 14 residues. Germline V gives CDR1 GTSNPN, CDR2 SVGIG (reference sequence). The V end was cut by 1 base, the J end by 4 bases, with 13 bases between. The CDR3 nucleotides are TGTGCCTGGAGTGCGAGAGGGGTCCCCTATGGCTACACCTTC. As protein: CAWSARGVPYGYTF.

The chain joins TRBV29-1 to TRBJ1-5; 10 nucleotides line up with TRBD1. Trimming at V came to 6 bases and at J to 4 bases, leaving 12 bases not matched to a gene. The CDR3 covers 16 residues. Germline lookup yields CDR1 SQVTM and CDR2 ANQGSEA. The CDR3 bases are TGCAGCGTGCTAGTGGCCGGGACAGGGGTAAATCAGCCCCAGCATTTT. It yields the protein CSVLVAGTGVNQPQHF.

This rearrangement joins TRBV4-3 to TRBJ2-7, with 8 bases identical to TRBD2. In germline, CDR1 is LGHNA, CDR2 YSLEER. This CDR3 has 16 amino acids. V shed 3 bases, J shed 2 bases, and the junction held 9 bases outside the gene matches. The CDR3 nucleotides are TGCGCCAGCAGCCAGTTTATAGCGGGACCAACCTACGAGCAGTACTTC. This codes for CASSQFIAGPTYEQYF.

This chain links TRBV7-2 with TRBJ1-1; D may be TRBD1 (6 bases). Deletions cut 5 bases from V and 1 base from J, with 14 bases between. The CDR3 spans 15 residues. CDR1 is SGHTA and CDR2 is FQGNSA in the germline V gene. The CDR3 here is CASSPRRGGNTEAFF. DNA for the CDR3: TGTGCCAGCAGCCCCCGGCGAGGGGGGAACACTGAAGCTTTCTTT.

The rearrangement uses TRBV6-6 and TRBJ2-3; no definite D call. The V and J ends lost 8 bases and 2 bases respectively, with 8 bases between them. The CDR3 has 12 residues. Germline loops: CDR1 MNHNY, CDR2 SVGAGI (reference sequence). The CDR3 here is CASRAPTDTQYF. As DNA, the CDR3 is TGTGCCAGCCGGGCCCCCACAGATACGCAGTATTTT.

The CDR3 here is CASSDNRSNQPQHF. The CDR3 DNA reads as TGTGCCAGCAGTGACAACAGGAGCAATCAGCCCCAGCATTTT. This chain uses TRBV6-1 with TRBJ1-5; a possible D gene is TRBD1 (5 bases). V gave up 3 bases and J gave up 1 base, with 7 bases separating them. Germline V gene lookup returns CDR1 MNHNS and CDR2 SASEGT. The CDR3 runs to 14 residues.